This is a list of T cell receptor beta chains from one sample in a study of cytomegalovirus exposure and HLA in healthy donors. Sequenced by immunoSEQ multiplex PCR; TCRdb stores in-frame clones only, minus some. The sample carries almost 95,000 clones, about three fifths recorded once. Sequenced sample: PBMCs. The receptors were gathered from a man aged 30 to 45 in good health and CMV-seronegative. CDR3s include the opening cysteine and the closing phenylalanine or tryptophan. Each record gives: D gene, V gene, clone size, J gene, CDR3 DNA, CDR3 protein. The D gene is left open where the match is weak. For some rows the clone size is stated as once, few or many, or as a class when expanded; others skip it.

>NA|TRBV29-1|NA|TRBJ1-1
TGCAGCGCCGGGAGTGGGCTTGAAGCTTTCTTT
CSAGSGLEAFF
>TRBD1|TRBV19|few|TRBJ1-5
TGTGCCAGTAGCTCAGGACAGGGTGGTAATTTCAATCAGCCCCAGCATTTT
CASSSGQGGNFNQPQHF
>TRBD1|TRBV19|NA|TRBJ1-2
TGTGCCAGCTCTGGACAGGGGAACTATGGCTACACCTTC
CASSGQGNYGYTF
>NA|TRBV6-5|NA|TRBJ1-3
TGTGCCAGCAGTACGGACAGCTCTGGAAACACCATATATTTT
CASSTDSSGNTIYF
>NA|TRBV6-1|NA|TRBJ1-6
TGTGCCAGCAGTGATCTTAGGGGTTATTCACCCCTCCACTTT
CASSDLRGYSPLHF
>TRBD1|TRBV6-1|NA|TRBJ2-4
TGTGCCAGCAGTGCCCGGGGACAGGGGGATAACATTCAGTACTTC
CASSARGQGDNIQYF
>TRBD2|TRBV28|NA|TRBJ2-5
TGTGCCAGCAGTTTAGTCGGACTAGCGGAAGAGACCCAGTACTTC
CASSLVGLAEETQYF
>NA|TRBV7-3|NA|TRBJ1-2
TGTGCCAGCAGCACGCCAGGGGTCTATGGCTACACCTTC
CASSTPGVYGYTF
>NA|TRBV7-6|NA|TRBJ1-6
TGTGCCAGCAGCTTAGGGGGAGGTGCCTATAATTCACCCCTCCACTTT
CASSLGGGAYNSPLHF
>TRBD1|TRBV10-3|few|TRBJ1-5
TGTGCCATCAGTCCCGGCGGGGACAGGGGGCTAAGTCAGCCCCAGCATTTT
CAISPGGDRGLSQPQHF
>NA|TRBV15|NA|TRBJ2-5
TGTGCCACCAGCGCCGGGTGGGAGACCCAGTACTTC
CATSAGWETQYF
>NA|TRBV5-4|NA|TRBJ2-7
TGTGCCAGCAGCTCTCCGCAGGGTTACGAGCAGTACTTC
CASSSPQGYEQYF
>TRBD2|TRBV7-2|few|TRBJ2-3
TGTGCCAGCAGCTTAGGACTAGCGGGGGGCACAGATACGCAGTATTTT
CASSLGLAGGTDTQYF
>NA|TRBV23-1|NA|TRBJ2-1
TGCGCCAGCCTTGGACAGAACAATGAGCAGTTCTTC
CASLGQNNEQFF
>TRBD2|TRBV7-2|NA|TRBJ2-3
TGTGCCAGCAGCTGGAGCGGGGGTTCATCGATAGATACGCAGTATTTT
CASSWSGGSSIDTQYF
>TRBD2|TRBV5-1|once|TRBJ2-3
TGCGCCAGCAGCTCCACTAGCGGGACCCGTTGGGGCACAGATACGCAGTATTTT
CASSSTSGTRWGTDTQYF
>NA|TRBV11-2|NA|TRBJ1-1
TGTGCCAGCAGCTCGACAGTCATCACTGAAGCTTTCTTT
CASSSTVITEAFF
>NA|TRBV4-2|NA|TRBJ1-1
TGTGCCAGTCAGGCGGGGAACACTGAAGCTTTCTTT
CASQAGNTEAFF
>TRBD2|TRBV5-4|NA|TRBJ2-2
TGTGCCAGCAGAGCCGGGACTAGCGAGCCAAACACCGGGGAGCTGTTTTTT
CASRAGTSEPNTGELFF
>TRBD2|TRBV30|NA|TRBJ2-1
TGTGCCTGGAGCCTTGGGGGGAGGGACTACAATGAGCAGTTCTTC
CAWSLGGRDYNEQFF
>NA|TRBV11-1|NA|TRBJ2-7
TGTGCCAGCAGCTCCAGGGGAAGCTCCTACGAGCAGTACTTC
CASSSRGSSYEQYF
>NA|TRBV12-5|few|TRBJ1-1
TGTGCTAGTGGTAGGGGGAACACTGAAGCTTTCTTT
CASGRGNTEAFF
>NA|TRBV2|NA|TRBJ2-2
TGTGCCAGCAGTGGACAGCCGTTCGCGAACACCGGGGAGCTGTTTTTT
CASSGQPFANTGELFF
>TRBD2|TRBV6-5|NA|TRBJ2-7
TGTGCCAGCAGCAGACTAGCGGGAGGGACCTACGAGCAGTACTTC
CASSRLAGGTYEQYF
>NA|TRBV7-2|NA|TRBJ1-2
TGTGCCAGCAGCTTAAGCGGGGGCTATGGCTACACCTTC
CASSLSGGYGYTF
>TRBD1|TRBV19|NA|TRBJ1-4
TGTGCCAGTAGAGGGGCCCGGACAGGGAATGAAAAACTGTTTTTT
CASRGARTGNEKLFF
>NA|TRBV5-8|NA|TRBJ2-6
TGTGCCAGCAGCCACTCTGGGGCCAACGTCCTGACTTTC
CASSHSGANVLTF
>NA|TRBV7-2|few|TRBJ2-1
TGTGCCAGCAGCGACCGTATACTAGGTTCATATAATGAGCAGTTCTTC
CASSDRILGSYNEQFF
>TRBD1|TRBV18|NA|TRBJ2-3
TGTGCCAGCTCAAGGACAGGGGATTCATCAGATACGCAGTATTTT
CASSRTGDSSDTQYF
>TRBD2|TRBV5-1|NA|TRBJ2-2
TGCGCCAGCAGCTCCTCTTTTCCGGGACTAGCGGGGGGGCCGGGCACCGGGGAGCTGTTTTTT
CASSSSFPGLAGGPGTGELFF
>NA|TRBV19|NA|TRBJ2-6
TGTGCCAGTAGTGCACAGACAGTATCTGGGGCCAACGTCCTGACTTTC
CASSAQTVSGANVLTF
>NA|TRBV9|NA|TRBJ1-1
TGTGCCAGCAGCTCTACAGGGAGCACTGAAGCTTTCTTT
CASSSTGSTEAFF
>NA|TRBV9|NA|TRBJ1-2
TGTGCCAGCAGCGTAGGGTCGGTCGGGGGCTACACCTTC
CASSVGSVGGYTF
>NA|TRBV14|few|TRBJ2-1
TGTGCCAGCAGCCAAGGACAGTACAATGAGCAGTTCTTC
CASSQGQYNEQFF
>NA|TRBV28|NA|TRBJ1-5
TGTGCCAGCAGTTTTTTGGCCAGAAATCAGCCCCAGCATTTT
CASSFLARNQPQHF
>TRBD2|TRBV4-1|NA|TRBJ2-1
TGCGCCAGCAGCCCCGGCCCTACTAGCGGGAGTCCCAATGAGCAGTTCTTC
CASSPGPTSGSPNEQFF
>TRBD2|TRBV9|NA|TRBJ2-7
TGTGCCAGCAGCGTTAGCGGGAGTGGTGAGCAGTACTTC
CASSVSGSGEQYF
>NA|TRBV6-5|NA|TRBJ2-1
TGTGCCAGCAGGAACAGGTACAATGAGCAGTTCTTC
CASRNRYNEQFF
>NA|TRBV6-5|NA|TRBJ1-6
TGTGCCAGCAGTTACACCGACAGTAATAATTCACCCCTCCACTTT
CASSYTDSNNSPLHF
>NA|TRBV19|NA|TRBJ1-4
TGTGCCAGTAGTACGGGACTTAATGAAAAACTGTTTTTT
CASSTGLNEKLFF
>TRBD1|TRBV9|NA|TRBJ2-5
TGTGCCAGCAGCCCAAGCGGGACAGGGGGGGAAGAGACCCAGTACTTC
CASSPSGTGGEETQYF